This T cell receptor beta chain stems from a study of OX40 agonist ivuxolimab in advanced cancers. Measured with immunoSEQ multiplex PCR; TCRdb has only the in-frame clones, and not every one. This sample has over 35,000 clones, with roughly nine tenths found just once. The V end lost 2 bases, the J end lost 6 bases, and 19 bases lay between the germline ends. This CDR3 spans 16 amino acids. The germline CDR1 and CDR2 sequences are SGHTA and FQGNSA. The sequence was obtained from an adult with an advanced solid tumor such as melanoma, head and neck, liver or kidney cancer. The J gene is TRBJ1-1, the V gene TRBV7-2; D is ambiguous. The sequenced sample was CD4+ or CD8+ T cells sorted from blood, obtained in a trial of the OX40 agonist ivuxolimab. The CDR3 loop is CASSLTTQANGAEAFF. CDR3 sequence (DNA): TGTGCCAGCAGCTTAACGACTCAAGCAAACGGGGCTGAAGCTTTCTTT.